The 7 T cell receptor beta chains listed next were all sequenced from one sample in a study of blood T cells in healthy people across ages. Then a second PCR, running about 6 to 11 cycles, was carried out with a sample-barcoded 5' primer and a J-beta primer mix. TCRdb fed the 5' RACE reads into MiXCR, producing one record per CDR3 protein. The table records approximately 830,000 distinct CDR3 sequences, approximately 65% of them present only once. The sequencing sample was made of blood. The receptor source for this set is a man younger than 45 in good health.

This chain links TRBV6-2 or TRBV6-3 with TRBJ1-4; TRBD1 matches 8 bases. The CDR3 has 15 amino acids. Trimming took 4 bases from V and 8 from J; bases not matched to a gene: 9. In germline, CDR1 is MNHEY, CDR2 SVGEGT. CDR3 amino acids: CASSSAGTGEEKLFF. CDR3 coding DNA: TGTGCCAGCAGTTCGGCGGGGACAGGAGAGGAAAAACTGTTTTTT.

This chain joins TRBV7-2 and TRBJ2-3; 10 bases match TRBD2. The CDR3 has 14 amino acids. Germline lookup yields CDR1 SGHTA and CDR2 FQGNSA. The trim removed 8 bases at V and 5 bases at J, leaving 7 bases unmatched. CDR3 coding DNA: TGTGCCAGCCAACTCGGGACTAGCGTAGATACGCAGTATTTT. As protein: CASQLGTSVDTQYF.

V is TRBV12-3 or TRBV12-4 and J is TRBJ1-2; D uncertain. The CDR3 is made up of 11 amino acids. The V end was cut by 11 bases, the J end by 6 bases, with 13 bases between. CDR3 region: CAVQESHGYTF. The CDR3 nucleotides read TGTGCCGTTCAGGAATCCCATGGCTACACCTTC.

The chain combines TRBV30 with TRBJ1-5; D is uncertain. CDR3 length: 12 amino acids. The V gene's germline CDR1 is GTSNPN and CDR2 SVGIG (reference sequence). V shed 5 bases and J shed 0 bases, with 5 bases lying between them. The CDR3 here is CAWGDSNQPQHF. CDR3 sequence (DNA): TGTGCCTGGGGGGATAGCAATCAGCCCCAGCATTTT.

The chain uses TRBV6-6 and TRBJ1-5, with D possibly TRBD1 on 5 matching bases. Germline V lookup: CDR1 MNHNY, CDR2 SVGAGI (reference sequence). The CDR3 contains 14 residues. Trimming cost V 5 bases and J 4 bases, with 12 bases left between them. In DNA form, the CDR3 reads TGTGCCAGCAGTCGGGACGTCAGAAATCAGCCCCAGCATTTT. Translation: CASSRDVRNQPQHF.

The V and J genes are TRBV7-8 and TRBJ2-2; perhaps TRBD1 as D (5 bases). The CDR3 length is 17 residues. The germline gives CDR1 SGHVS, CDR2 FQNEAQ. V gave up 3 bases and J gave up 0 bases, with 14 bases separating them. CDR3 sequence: CASSFQGQPANTGELFF. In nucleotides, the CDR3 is TGTGCCAGCAGCTTTCAGGGCCAGCCCGCGAACACCGGGGAGCTGTTTTTT.

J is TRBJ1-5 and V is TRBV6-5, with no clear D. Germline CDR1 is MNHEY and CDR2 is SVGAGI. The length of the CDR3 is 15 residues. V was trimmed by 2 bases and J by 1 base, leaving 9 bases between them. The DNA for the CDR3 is TGTGCCAGCAGTTACAATCGGTGGAGCAATCAGCCCCAGCATTTT. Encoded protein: CASSYNRWSNQPQHF.